A single sample is the source of the 27 T cell receptor beta chains below, sequenced in a study of T-cell reconstitution after alpha-beta-depleted transplantation in children. Preparation of the TCRbeta library used unique molecular identifiers. TCRdb called the PCR reads again in MiXCR, with one record for every CDR3 protein. The repertoire holds about a million distinct CDR3 sequences, with roughly 31% as singletons. This specimen consisted of PBMCs, mostly from graft donor cells, obtained 360 days after TCRalphabeta/CD19-depleted stem cell transplant. All receptors come from a boy less than two years old who had a stem cell transplant for SCID, so the T cells may come from the graft donor.

This chain joins TRBV12-3 or TRBV12-4 and TRBJ1-5; 9 nucleotides line up with TRBD1. V shed 3 bases, J shed 4 bases, and the junction held 10 bases outside the gene matches. The CDR3 is 17 amino acids. The CDR3 DNA is TGTGCCAGCAGTTTTGGTCGGGACAGGGCTCTAAATCAGCCCCAGCATTTT. It specifies CASSFGRDRALNQPQHF.

There are many counts of this clonotype. The V call is TRBV28, the J call TRBJ2-1; D gene unclear. The CDR3 has 14 amino acids. Trimming pared 8 bases from V and 0 bases from J, leaving 11 bases between. Per the germline V gene, CDR1 is MDHEN and CDR2 is SYDVKM. The CDR3 protein is CASSWGRSYNEQFF. The CDR3 DNA follows: TGTGCCAGCTCGTGGGGTCGCTCCTACAATGAGCAGTTCTTC.

This clonotype was seen a handful of times. The V gene is TRBV10-3, the J gene TRBJ2-3, with D maybe TRBD1 (6 bases). Per germline, CDR1 ENHRY and CDR2 SYGVKD. The V and J ends lost 11 bases and 0 bases respectively, with 12 bases between them. The length of the CDR3 is 13 residues. DNA for the CDR3: TGTGCCGCCTCGACAGGTAGCACAGATACGCAGTATTTT. The encoded protein is CAASTGSTDTQYF.

This clonotype has just a few counts. The chain uses TRBV20-1 and TRBJ2-3; 7 bases line up with TRBD1. V trimming: 6 bases; J trimming: 2 bases; junction bases outside the gene matches: 5. The germline V gene has CDR1 DFQATT and CDR2 SNEGSKA (reference sequence). The CDR3 extends over 13 amino acids. The CDR3 here is CSAGDSDTDTQYF. The CDR3 coding sequence is TGCAGTGCAGGGGACAGTGACACAGATACGCAGTATTTT.

This chain connects TRBV6-5 to TRBJ2-2; D ambiguous. Between the trimmed V and J ends, which lost 2 bases and 3 bases, there was a span of 16 bases. This CDR3 is built from 17 residues. CDR1 is MNHEY, CDR2 SVGAGI, per germline. The CDR3 region is CASSYGFPVTDTGELFF. The CDR3 nucleotides are TGTGCCAGCAGTTACGGCTTTCCAGTTACAGACACCGGGGAGCTGTTTTTT.

The chain carries TRBV20-1 and TRBJ2-1; 9 bases line up with TRBD1. Germline CDR1 is DFQATT and CDR2 is SNEGSKA (reference sequence). The CDR3 covers 13 residues. With 6 bases clipped from V and 5 bases from J, the junction kept 5 bases outside the gene matches. The CDR3 loop reads CSAMGQGHNEQFF. CDR3 coding DNA: TGCAGTGCAATGGGACAGGGACACAATGAGCAGTTCTTC.

V usage is TRBV3-1 and J usage is TRBJ2-7, with D maybe TRBD2 (5 bases). CDR1 is LGHDT, CDR2 YNNKEL, per germline (reference sequence). The germline V and J ends were trimmed by 4 bases and 6 bases, with 13 bases remaining between them. The CDR3 is 13 amino acids. CDR3 residues: CASSPGFSREQYF. The CDR3 bases are TGTGCCAGCAGCCCGGGGTTTTCACGCGAGCAGTACTTC.

There are a few counts of this clonotype. The chain joins TRBV6-5 to TRBJ1-3; D uncertain. Germline CDR1 MNHEY, CDR2 SVGAGI. The ends were cut back, 0 bases at V and 0 bases at J, with 6 bases in the middle. The CDR3 covers 15 residues. The CDR3 DNA reads TGTGCCAGCAGTTACTCCAGACCCTCTGGAAACACCATATATTTT. It yields the protein CASSYSRPSGNTIYF.

This clonotype occurred a few times. The CDR3 sequence: CSHRITDTQYF. CDR3 DNA sequence: TGCTCACACCGGATCACAGATACGCAGTATTTT. The chain uses TRBV29-1 and TRBJ2-3; D is ambiguous. Looked up from germline, CDR1 is SQVTM and CDR2 is ANQGSEA. This CDR3 region has 11 residues.

This clonotype was counted only a few times. CDR3 protein: CASSRSHTEAFF. DNA for the CDR3: TGTGCCAGCAGTAGGAGCCACACTGAAGCTTTCTTT. V is TRBV3-1 and J is TRBJ1-1; no firm D call. Germline assignment: CDR1 LGHDT and CDR2 YNNKEL (reference sequence). The CDR3 totals 12 residues. Trimming took 6 bases from V and 3 from J, leaving 8 bases between them.

This clonotype came up a few times. This chain uses TRBV2 with TRBJ1-2; a weak D match, TRBD1 (5 bases). The CDR3 totals 15 residues. V lost 0 bases and J 0 bases, leaving 8 bases between the germline ends. The germline gives CDR1 SNHLY, CDR2 FYNNEI. The CDR3 sequence is CASSEAAGTNYGYTF. The CDR3 DNA follows: TGTGCCAGCAGTGAAGCAGCAGGGACTAACTATGGCTACACCTTC.

This clonotype has a count of ten or more. The chain uses TRBV5-1 and TRBJ2-1, with D tentatively TRBD1 (6 bases). The CDR3 is 15 residues long. Trimming stripped 1 base from V and 6 bases from J, with 14 bases between. Germline V gene sequence: CDR1 SGHRS, CDR2 YFSETQ. The CDR3 spells CASSLIGQPLNEQFF. The CDR3 DNA is TGCGCCAGCAGCTTGATCGGACAGCCTCTCAATGAGCAGTTCTTC.

This clonotype came up a few times. This chain connects TRBV9 to TRBJ2-1; D unclear. Per germline, CDR1 SGDLS and CDR2 YYNGEE. This CDR3 contains 14 residues. V lost 0 bases, J lost 4 bases, and 8 bases lay in between. The CDR3, as DNA: TGTGCCAGCAGCGTAGGACACTTATACAATGAGCAGTTCTTC. Protein product: CASSVGHLYNEQFF.

Here the CDR3 reads CASSPYLADTQYF. In DNA, the CDR3 is TGTGCCAGCAGCCCCTACCTAGCGGATACGCAGTATTTT. The chain employs TRBV7-2 and TRBJ2-3; perhaps TRBD2 as D (6 bases). The CDR3 is 13 residues long. Germline loops: CDR1 SGHTA, CDR2 FQGNSA. V lost 5 bases, J lost 6 bases, and 12 bases lay in between.

DNA of the CDR3: TGTGCCACCAGTGATTTGAAGGGGCGTGCAGATACGCAGTATTTT. Translated, it gives CATSDLKGRADTQYF. The chain is built from TRBV24-1 and TRBJ2-3; perhaps TRBD1 as D (5 bases). Germline CDR1 and CDR2: KGHDR and SFDVKD. V gave up 0 bases and J gave up 4 bases, with 10 bases separating them. The CDR3 contains 15 residues.

This sequence joins TRBV27 and TRBJ2-7; 7 bases align to TRBD2. There are 14 residues in the CDR3. CDR1 and CDR2 (germline): MNHEY, SMNVEV (reference sequence). With V trimmed by 5 bases and J by 4 bases, 8 bases remained unmatched. CDR3 residues: CASSGDYHGYEQYF. CDR3 sequence (DNA): TGTGCCAGCAGTGGGGACTACCACGGGTACGAGCAGTACTTC.

This clonotype was detected only a few times. CDR3 sequence (DNA): TGCAGCGTCGAATCGGGACAGGGGAGATACGAGCAGTACTTC. It yields the protein CSVESGQGRYEQYF. V gene TRBV29-1 combines with J gene TRBJ2-7; 10 bases align to TRBD1. The CDR3 runs to 14 residues. Germline V CDR1 and CDR2: SQVTM, ANQGSEA. The trim removed 6 bases at V and 4 bases at J, leaving 9 bases unmatched.

The gene calls are TRBV5-1 and TRBJ2-7, with D tentatively TRBD2 (5 bases). Germline V gives CDR1 SGHRS, CDR2 YFSETQ. The CDR3 sequence is 14 residues long. The V end was cut by 4 bases, the J end by 3 bases, with 14 bases between. The CDR3 spells CASSLDRLNYEQYF. The CDR3 DNA follows: TGCGCCAGCAGCCTGGACCGACTAAACTACGAGCAGTACTTC.

This rearrangement joins TRBV20-1 to TRBJ1-2; 7 bases fit TRBD1. The CDR3 length is 13 residues. V gave up 6 bases and J gave up 6 bases; unmatched junction bases: 10. Germline V gives CDR1 DFQATT, CDR2 SNEGSKA (reference sequence). The CDR3 sequence: CSAPYQGEDGYTF. The CDR3, as DNA: TGCAGTGCCCCATATCAGGGGGAGGATGGCTACACCTTC.

This clonotype has just a few counts. The chain has TRBV5-4 and TRBJ1-2; 8 positions match TRBD1. With 4 bases clipped from V and 4 bases from J, the junction kept 9 bases outside the gene matches. This CDR3 has 15 amino acids. Germline CDR1 reads SGHNT; CDR2 reads YYREEE (reference sequence). CDR3 DNA sequence: TGTGCCAGCAGCATCCAGGACAGGGTAACCTATGGCTACACCTTC. It is translated as CASSIQDRVTYGYTF.

V and J are TRBV11-2 and TRBJ2-4; TRBD2 matches at 7 bases. Germline loops: CDR1 SGHAT, CDR2 FQNNGV. The CDR3 covers 16 residues. V shed 5 bases, J shed 6 bases, and the junction held 13 bases outside the gene matches. DNA for the CDR3: TGTGCCAGCAGCCTCCTCGGGGCGGGAGTTGGAAACATTCAGTACTTC. Translating it yields CASSLLGAGVGNIQYF.

The V call is TRBV6-5, the J call TRBJ2-3, with 13 bases identical to TRBD2. Germline values: CDR1 MNHEY, CDR2 SVGAGI. The CDR3 covers 18 residues. J was trimmed by 1 base and V by 6 bases; bases with no gene match: 10. CDR3 sequence: CASSYMGLAGRRTDTQYF. DNA of the CDR3: TGTGCCAGCAGCTACATGGGACTAGCGGGGAGGCGCACAGATACGCAGTATTTT.

The CDR3 DNA sequence: TGTGCCAGCACCGGGGGAAATAGCAATCAGCCCCAGCATTTT. Its protein is CASTGGNSNQPQHF. The chain couples TRBV12-3 or TRBV12-4 to TRBJ1-5; the D gene is possibly TRBD1 (5 bases). Trimming removed 7 bases at V and 0 bases at J, with 10 bases between. CDR3 length: 14 amino acids.

The chain uses TRBV6-2 or TRBV6-3 and TRBJ1-2; 7 bases are a match to TRBD1. V shed 4 bases and J 4 bases; nucleotides not matched to a gene: 12. Germline V CDR1 and CDR2: MNHEY, SVGEGT. The CDR3 has 16 residues. The CDR3 bases are TGTGCCAGCAGTTTCCTCCCCGGACAGGATGGCTATGGCTACACCTTC. It codes for CASSFLPGQDGYGYTF.

CDR3 sequence reads: CASSEVRAPQRETQYF. As DNA, the CDR3 is TGTGCCAGCAGTGAAGTTCGGGCCCCACAGCGGGAGACCCAGTACTTC. This sequence joins TRBV2 and TRBJ2-5, with a weak D call TRBD2 (5 bases). The CDR3 loop spans 16 amino acids. Trimming took 1 base from V and 5 from J, leaving 17 bases between them. Per the germline V gene, CDR1 is SNHLY and CDR2 is FYNNEI.

This clonotype was counted between two and nine times. The CDR3 region has the DNA TGTGCCAGCAGTTTAAGGGTGACAGGGGAACCAGAGACCCAGTACTTC. Amino acid sequence: CASSLRVTGEPETQYF. This chain uses TRBV28 with TRBJ2-5; 8 bases align to TRBD1. Germline V gene data show CDR1 as MDHEN and CDR2 as SYDVKM. Trimming at V came to 2 bases and at J to 4 bases, leaving 9 bases not matched to a gene. CDR3 size: 16 residues.

This clonotype was seen a few times. The V gene is TRBV12-3 or TRBV12-4, the J gene TRBJ1-3; D gene unclear. The CDR3 spans 15 residues. Trimming left V 0 bases short and J 4 bases short, with 10 bases between. The CDR3 here is CASSLAGRVGNTIYF. The CDR3 coding sequence is TGTGCCAGCAGTTTAGCGGGTCGGGTCGGAAACACCATATATTTT.